The T cell receptor (beta chain) described here comes from a study of T-cell memory formation after mild COVID-19. About the study: TCR clusters largely stayed donor specific. General study results and limits: Later expanders leaned CD4+, whereas clones that contracted between day 15 and 85 were balanced CD4/CD8. Clones which contracted sat mainly in CM and EM if CD4+, and in EMRA if CD8+.

Points on this clonotype: Its antigen is unknown.

Constant-segment-primed 5'RACE gave TCR alpha and TCR beta cDNA libraries with sample barcodes and UMIs. TCRdb used MiXCR to reprocess the 5' RACE reads, holding one entry per CDR3 protein. This table holds hundreds of thousands of distinct CDR3 sequences, about 20% found once. The sequence came from an adult woman who had mild COVID-19 (a few samples of this study predate the infection). Cell type and time point are not known. The sample consisted of PBMCs or a T cell subset sorted from them (not recorded which).

CDR3 sequence: CASSQGQGHYEQYF. The CDR3 DNA reads TGTGCCAGCAGTCAAGGACAGGGACACTACGAGCAGTACTTC. The J gene is TRBJ2-7, the V gene TRBV6-2 or TRBV6-3; 8 bases align to TRBD1. V trimming: 5 bases; J trimming: 3 bases; junction bases outside the gene matches: 6. This CDR3 contains 14 residues. The germline gives CDR1 MNHEY, CDR2 SVGEGT.